The T cell receptor beta chain under discussion was sequenced for a study of T-cell reconstitution after alpha-beta-depleted transplantation in children. In its sample, this clonotype was seen many times. Its antigen is unidentified. Unique molecular identifiers were incorporated when the TCRbeta library was constructed. TCRdb reprocessed the PCR reads with MiXCR, giving one entry per CDR3 protein. The data show roughly 400,000 distinct CDR3 sequences, roughly two fifths seen once. CDR1 ENHRY and CDR2 SYGVKD come from the germline V gene. The J segment lost 5 bases and the V segment lost 3 bases, leaving 8 bases of the junction unmatched. The CDR3 is 15 amino acids. Whole-study results and caveats: After transplant, at about two months, alpha-beta T cells were reportedly derived from several hundred expanded graft clones.

The J gene is TRBJ2-7, the V gene TRBV10-3; the match to TRBD1 covers 9 bases. The input for sequencing was PBMCs, taken before TCRalphabeta/CD19-depleted stem cell transplant. The sequence derives from a girl aged 2 to 9 with aplastic anemia, due to receive a stem cell transplant. The CDR3, as DNA: TGTGCCATCAGTGATAGAGGACAGGGGAGCCACGAGCAGTACTTC. Translated: CAISDRGQGSHEQYF.